This T cell receptor beta chain was sequenced in a study of radiation and T cells in renal cell carcinoma. Treatment given: treatment-naive control, cytoreductive nephrectomy. This renal cell carcinoma was of the clear cell type. Controls included several female and approximately twelve male donors, resected 2011 to 2014. Profiling relied on immunoSEQ multiplex PCR, and the TCRdb table lists in-frame clones only, not all of them. The sample shows some 4,000 clones, roughly three quarters of them seen only once. The CDR3 has 15 residues. V shed 3 bases and J shed 10 bases, with 24 bases lying between them. The germline V gene encodes CDR1 GTSNPN and CDR2 SVGIG (reference sequence).

The sample was tumor tissue, taken from a patient whose treatment was nephrectomy without radiotherapy. The receptor was isolated from a man aged 45-65 years with renal cell carcinoma. The genes are TRBV30 and TRBJ1-1, with a weak D call TRBD1 (5 bases). CDR3 amino acids: CAWRTMAGKREGAFF. CDR3 sequence (DNA): TGTGCCTGGAGGACTATGGCAGGGAAGAGGGAGGGAGCTTTCTTT.